A single sample gave rise to the 11 T cell receptor beta chains below, sequenced in a study of cytomegalovirus exposure and HLA in healthy donors. PCR was performed using 60 Vbeta and 13 Jbeta primers. TCRdb's copy holds only in-frame clones and misses some; the assay was immunoSEQ multiplex PCR. Of 150,000 to 200,000 clones listed, 79% were seen once; the top ten hold about 2.5%. Sequenced: PBMCs. The receptors originated from a woman aged 50 to 60 in good health and CMV-seronegative.

The gene calls are TRBV7-6 and TRBJ2-7; 9 bases fit TRBD2. After removal of 2 bases from V and 5 bases from J, the junction contained 10 bases not matched to a gene. From germline, CDR1 is SGHVS and CDR2 FNYEAQ. This CDR3 has 16 residues. The CDR3 DNA reads TGTGCCAGCAGCTTACCCTGGACTAGCGACATCAACGAGCAGTACTTC. This sequence encodes CASSLPWTSDINEQYF. Full variable domain (rest looked up from reference TRBV7-6 and TRBJ2-7): GAGVSQSPRYKVTKRGQDVALRCDPISGHVSLYWYRQALGQGPEFLTYFNYEAQQDKSGLPNDRFSAERPEGSISTLTIQRTEQRDSAMYRCASSLPWTSDINEQYFGPGTRLTVT.

The chain uses TRBV28 and TRBJ1-5; unclear D gene. Trimming removed 7 bases at V and 13 bases at J, with 17 bases between. The germline V gene encodes CDR1 MDHEN and CDR2 SYDVKM. The CDR3 covers 12 residues. The CDR3 DNA reads as TGTGCCAGCATGGAAATAATCAGCGGACAGCATTTT. Its translation: CASMEIISGQHF.

The chain recombines TRBV28 with TRBJ1-2; D remains ambiguous. Germline-derived CDR1 and CDR2 are MDHEN and SYDVKM. This CDR3 region has 14 residues. V was trimmed by 2 bases and J by 2 bases, leaving 9 bases between them. CDR3 loop: CASSLGPGNYGYTF. CDR3 nucleotide sequence: TGTGCCAGCAGTTTAGGTCCCGGGAACTATGGCTACACCTTC.

This chain connects TRBV18 to TRBJ2-1; 7 nucleotides match TRBD2. Germline values: CDR1 KGHSH, CDR2 LQKENI. The CDR3 covers 15 residues. The J segment lost 4 bases and the V segment lost 3 bases, leaving 6 bases of the junction unmatched. The CDR3 loop reads CASSPLAEGYNEQFF. The CDR3 DNA reads TGTGCCAGCTCACCTCTAGCGGAGGGATACAATGAGCAGTTCTTC.

This rearrangement joins TRBV5-1 to TRBJ2-1; no clear D gene. The CDR3 has 14 amino acids. CDR1 SGHRS and CDR2 YFSETQ come from the germline V gene. Trimming left V 6 bases short and J 0 bases short, with 10 bases between. CDR3 sequence reads: CASTEPRSYNEQFF. CDR3 nucleotide sequence: TGCGCCAGCACCGAGCCCCGCTCCTACAATGAGCAGTTCTTC.

The chain carries TRBV28 and TRBJ1-5; no firm D call. This CDR3 region has 12 residues. The V gene's germline CDR1 is MDHEN and CDR2 SYDVKM. Trimming took off 10 bases at V and 11 bases at J, with 18 bases between the two ends. The CDR3 DNA sequence: TGTGCCACCAAAACGACTGGTTTGACCCAGCATTTT. As protein: CATKTTGLTQHF.

This clone was seen just once. This chain links TRBV4-3 with TRBJ2-5; possibly TRBD2 for D (5 bases). The J call may be wrong; the DNA end is better matched by TRBJ2-7. CDR3 length: 14 amino acids. The germline V gene has CDR1 LGHNA and CDR2 YSLEER. The CDR3 DNA reads TGCGCCAGCCCCGGAGGTAGAAAAAAGAACGAGCAGTACTTC. Translated, it gives CASPGGRKKNEQYF.

The rearrangement uses TRBV6-5 and TRBJ2-5; 14 nucleotides line up with TRBD2. J gave up 5 bases and V 6 bases, and 5 bases lay outside the gene matches. The CDR3 length is 15 residues. Germline V gives CDR1 MNHEY, CDR2 SVGAGI. For the CDR3, the DNA is TGTGCCAGCAGATTTCGGACTAGCGGGAGGGAGACCCAGTACTTC. This encodes CASRFRTSGRETQYF.

This chain joins TRBV7-6 and TRBJ2-5; D may be TRBD2 (7 bases). V shed 4 bases and J shed 4 bases, with 16 bases lying between them. This CDR3 has 15 amino acids. Per germline, CDR1 SGHVS and CDR2 FNYEAQ. The CDR3 sequence is CASSSSGGEGETQYF. CDR3 nucleotides: TGTGCCAGCAGCTCCTCGGGGGGCGAGGGAGAGACCCAGTACTTC.

This clone showed up just once. The rearrangement links TRBV27 to TRBJ2-7; TRBD2 might be the D (7 bases). Trimming pared 6 bases from V and 5 bases from J, leaving 20 bases between. CDR3 length: 15 residues. Looked up from germline, CDR1 is MNHEY and CDR2 is SMNVEV (reference sequence). The CDR3 loop is CASSYNPGGRDEQYF. The CDR3 DNA follows: TGTGCCAGCAGCTACAATCCCGGGGGGCGGGACGAGCAGTACTTC.

The genes are TRBV18 and TRBJ2-1; 12 bases agree with TRBD1. The CDR3 length is 14 residues. V trimming: 6 bases; J trimming: 8 bases; junction bases outside the gene matches: 5. Germline V gives CDR1 KGHSH, CDR2 LQKENI. DNA for the CDR3: TGTGCCAGCTCCTCCGGGACAGGGGGCGATGAGCAGTTCTTC. This gives the protein CASSSGTGGDEQFF.